The 29 T cell receptor beta chains below were found in one sample sequenced in a study of blood T cell repertoires in COVID-19. Sequencing used immunoSEQ multiplex PCR; TCRdb keeps in-frame clones, though not all of them. The data hold roughly 230,000 clones, with nearly 95% observed a single time. The material sequenced was peripheral blood. The receptors derive from a man under 40 with COVID-19, enrolled during active disease.

The chain combines TRBV6-5 with TRBJ1-6; 9 bases line up with TRBD1. V lost 6 bases to trimming and J lost 1 base; unmatched junction nucleotides: 1. The CDR3 sequence is 15 residues long. Germline V gene lookup returns CDR1 MNHEY and CDR2 SVGAGI. CDR3 protein: CASRQGASYNSPLHF. CDR3 coding DNA: TGTGCCAGCAGACAGGGGGCGTCCTATAATTCACCCCTCCACTTT.

The V and J genes are TRBV19 and TRBJ1-2; D is uncertain. In germline, CDR1 is LNHDA, CDR2 SQIVND (reference sequence). Trimming removed 4 bases from V and 2 bases from J, with 5 bases in between. The CDR3 is 12 amino acids. CDR3 DNA sequence: TGTGCCAGTAGTACGGTGAACTATGGCTACACCTTC. Translation gives CASSTVNYGYTF.

V usage is TRBV5-1 and J usage is TRBJ2-1, with D unresolved. Trimming removed 1 base from V and 9 bases from J, with 11 bases in between. Germline V gene sequence: CDR1 SGHRS, CDR2 YFSETQ. CDR3 size: 13 residues. CDR3 region: CASSLRSTGEQFF. DNA of the CDR3: TGCGCCAGCAGCTTGAGGTCAACGGGTGAGCAGTTCTTC.

The genes are TRBV2 and TRBJ1-3; D gene uncertain. This CDR3 is 15 amino acids long. V was pared by 3 bases and J by 0 bases, with 9 bases between. Germline assignment: CDR1 SNHLY and CDR2 FYNNEI. The CDR3 region is CASSDGGISGNTIYF. CDR3 nucleotide sequence: TGTGCCAGCAGTGACGGCGGGATCTCTGGAAACACCATATATTTT.

The V and J genes are TRBV4-1 and TRBJ1-5; tentative D call: TRBD1 (5 bases). The CDR3 loop spans 16 amino acids. The ends were cut back, 0 bases at V and 0 bases at J, with 9 bases in the middle. CDR1 MGHRA and CDR2 YSYEKL come from the germline V gene. CDR3: CASSQEFDSSNQPQHF. CDR3 nucleotides: TGCGCCAGCAGCCAAGAGTTCGACAGTAGCAATCAGCCCCAGCATTTT.

The chain employs TRBV27 and TRBJ1-1, with a weak D call TRBD1 (6 bases). This CDR3 comprises 15 residues. V was shortened by 4 bases and J by 3 bases, with 15 bases between the two germline ends. The germline gives CDR1 MNHEY, CDR2 SMNVEV (reference sequence). CDR3 region: CASSSAKQGYTEAFF. The CDR3 coding sequence is TGTGCCAGCAGTTCAGCGAAACAGGGTTACACTGAAGCTTTCTTT.

This chain connects TRBV19 to TRBJ2-7, with 7 positions matching TRBD2. The ends lost 3 bases at V and 3 bases at J; junction bases unmatched: 8. The germline CDR1 and CDR2 sequences are LNHDA and SQIVND (reference sequence). This CDR3 is built from 15 residues. The CDR3 DNA reads TGTGCCAGTAGTATGTCGGCTAGCGGCAACTACGAGCAGTACTTC. It translates to CASSMSASGNYEQYF.

V gene TRBV6-6 combines with J gene TRBJ1-5, with 8 positions matching TRBD1. The CDR3 consists of 14 residues. Germline V CDR1 and CDR2: MNHNY, SVGAGI (reference sequence). The trim removed 6 bases at V and 3 bases at J, leaving 4 bases unmatched. CDR3 coding DNA: TGTGCCAGCAGCCCGGACAGGGTCAATCAGCCCCAGCATTTT. Its protein product is CASSPDRVNQPQHF.

This rearrangement joins TRBV5-1 to TRBJ2-3; 7 nucleotides agree with TRBD2. Germline trimming cut 4 bases from V and 4 bases from J; bases unmatched to any gene: 12. The germline V gene encodes CDR1 SGHRS and CDR2 YFSETQ. This CDR3 has 16 amino acids. The CDR3 loop is CASSPSLRGGADTQYF. The CDR3 DNA reads TGCGCCAGCAGCCCCTCTTTGCGGGGAGGGGCAGATACGCAGTATTTT.

This rearrangement joins TRBV6-5 to TRBJ1-4, with D perhaps matching TRBD1 (5 bases). V was trimmed by 2 bases and J by 10 bases, leaving 8 bases between them. Germline CDR1 and CDR2: MNHEY and SVGAGI. The length of the CDR3 is 12 residues. In nucleotides, the CDR3 is TGTGCCAGCAGTTACGGGGGAGGAAAACTGTTTTTT. This translates into CASSYGGGKLFF.

The CDR3 is CARPAQGIGTEAFF. As DNA, the CDR3 is TGTGCCAGACCAGCACAGGGGATTGGTACTGAAGCTTTCTTT. The rearrangement uses TRBV19 and TRBJ1-1, with 7 bases aligning to TRBD1. CDR3 size: 14 residues. Losses at the gene ends were 9 bases for V and 5 bases for J; bases not matched to a gene: 12. Germline CDR1 and CDR2: LNHDA and SQIVND (reference sequence).

V and J are TRBV19 and TRBJ1-2, with 9 bases matching TRBD1. This CDR3 is 12 amino acids long. V shed 7 bases, J shed 7 bases, and the junction held 4 bases outside the gene matches. Per the germline V gene, CDR1 is LNHDA and CDR2 is SQIVND (reference sequence). The CDR3 region has the DNA TGTGCCAGTACCCGGGACAGGGCTGGCTACACCTTC. Protein product: CASTRDRAGYTF.

This chain connects TRBV7-9 to TRBJ2-7, with TRBD1 identical over 9 bases. Trimming removed 6 bases from V and 3 bases from J; junction bases left unmatched: 6. The length of the CDR3 is 14 residues. The germline V gene has CDR1 SEHNR and CDR2 FQNEAQ (reference sequence). CDR3 region: CASRRGQGDYEQYF. DNA of the CDR3: TGTGCCAGCAGGAGGGGACAGGGCGACTACGAGCAGTACTTC.

This sequence joins TRBV2 and TRBJ2-1, with 11 bases lining up with TRBD2. Trimming cost V 7 bases and J 6 bases; bases outside gene matches: 11. Germline loops: CDR1 SNHLY, CDR2 FYNNEI. The length of the CDR3 is 16 residues. For the CDR3, the DNA is TGTGCCAGCATTTCCACTAGCGGGGGTTCAGTCAATGAGCAGTTCTTC. This codes for CASISTSGGSVNEQFF.

The chain employs TRBV20-1 and TRBJ1-2, with D uncertain. V dropped 6 bases and J dropped 8 bases, with 13 bases sitting between them. Germline V lookup: CDR1 DFQATT, CDR2 SNEGSKA (reference sequence). This CDR3 has 11 amino acids. The chain's CDR3 is CSAQVGGGYTF. In nucleotides, the CDR3 is TGCAGTGCGCAGGTGGGAGGAGGCTACACCTTC.

This chain joins TRBV9 and TRBJ1-6, with 7 nucleotides matching TRBD1. Trimming cost V 3 bases and J 8 bases; bases outside gene matches: 8. This CDR3 has 15 residues. Germline V gene data show CDR1 as SGDLS and CDR2 as YYNGEE. The DNA for the CDR3 is TGTGCCAGCAGCGCAGCACAGGGGACGGATTCACCCCTCCACTTT. Its translation: CASSAAQGTDSPLHF.

The chain couples TRBV3-1 (or the pseudogene TRBV3-2) to TRBJ1-2; D perhaps matches TRBD1 (6 bases). Trimming took off 6 bases at V and 2 bases at J, with 13 bases between the two ends. Germline loops: CDR1 LGHDT, CDR2 YNNKEL (reference sequence). CDR3 length equals 14 residues. The DNA for the CDR3 is TGTGCCAGCAGAGATGGACAGACCAACTATGGCTACACCTTC. This sequence encodes CASRDGQTNYGYTF.

V is TRBV3-1 (or the pseudogene TRBV3-2) and J is TRBJ1-1; D is unresolved. Germline loops: CDR1 LGHDT, CDR2 YNNKEL (reference sequence). CDR3 length equals 12 residues. Trimming left V 1 base short and J 6 bases short, with 6 bases between. As DNA, the CDR3 is TGTGCCAGCAGCCAAGGGGCAGCTGAAGCTTTCTTT. Translating gives CASSQGAAEAFF.

This rearrangement joins TRBV10-3 to TRBJ2-1, with D perhaps TRBD2 (7 bases). Germline CDR1 ENHRY, CDR2 SYGVKD. There are 16 residues in the CDR3. Trimming pared 5 bases from V and 4 bases from J, leaving 18 bases between. The CDR3 bases are TGTGCCATCAGTAAGCCGGGCGGGGGCTATTACAATGAGCAGTTCTTC. Translated: CAISKPGGGYYNEQFF.

Comment on this clone: The sample has other DNA sequences that encode this CDR3 too. V is TRBV19 and J is TRBJ1-2; D gene uncertain. Germline V lookup: CDR1 LNHDA, CDR2 SQIVND (reference sequence). CDR3 length equals 12 residues. Trimming pared 3 bases from V and 3 bases from J, leaving 5 bases between. The CDR3 DNA sequence: TGTGCCAGTAGTATCGCGGACTATGGCTACACCTTC. Its protein is CASSIADYGYTF.

This chain's CDR3 is CASSWTGPGGELFF. The CDR3 coding sequence is TGCGCCAGCAGCTGGACAGGTCCCGGCGGGGAGCTGTTTTTT. The J gene is TRBJ2-2, the V gene TRBV5-1, with 7 bases matching TRBD1. Trimming removed 3 bases from V and 7 bases from J; junction bases left unmatched: 6. Per germline, CDR1 SGHRS and CDR2 YFSETQ. This CDR3 has 14 amino acids.

This rearrangement joins TRBV5-1 to TRBJ1-3; D unresolved. Germline V CDR1 and CDR2: SGHRS, YFSETQ. The CDR3 totals 16 residues. Trimming removed 0 bases at V and 4 bases at J, with 14 bases between. The CDR3 nucleotides read TGCGCCAGCAGCTTGGGTGTGTCTATCGGGGGAAACACCATATATTTT. Protein: CASSLGVSIGGNTIYF.

The gene calls are TRBV2 and TRBJ1-1; D not certain. The germline V gene has CDR1 SNHLY and CDR2 FYNNEI. V shed 4 bases and J shed 3 bases, with 12 bases lying between them. The length of the CDR3 is 14 residues. The CDR3, as DNA: TGTGCCAGCAGTGGGGCAATCCCCGACACTGAAGCTTTCTTT. Translation gives CASSGAIPDTEAFF.

The chain combines TRBV5-4 with TRBJ2-1; possible D gene TRBD2, 7 bases. The ends were cut back, 4 bases at V and 0 bases at J, with 14 bases in the middle. The V gene's germline CDR1 is SGHNT and CDR2 YYREEE (reference sequence). The CDR3 has 16 residues. The CDR3 coding sequence is TGTGCCAGCAGCCGGGGACGGGGGGCCTCCTACAATGAGCAGTTCTTC. Translated, it gives CASSRGRGASYNEQFF.

J is TRBJ1-1 and V is TRBV11-2; 9 positions match TRBD1. With V trimmed by 3 bases and J by 1 base, 6 bases remained unmatched. The CDR3 sequence is 16 residues long. The germline gives CDR1 SGHAT, CDR2 FQNNGV. The CDR3 nucleotides are TGTGCCAGCAGCTTGGAAGCGACAGGGGGGAACACTGAAGCTTTCTTT. It yields the protein CASSLEATGGNTEAFF.

The chain uses TRBV15 and TRBJ1-5; the match to TRBD1 covers 7 bases. The CDR3 covers 16 residues. V shed 5 bases, J shed 2 bases, and the junction held 9 bases outside the gene matches. Germline CDR1 LNHNV, CDR2 YYDKDF (reference sequence). The CDR3 region is CATSGIDREGNQPQHF. CDR3 nucleotides: TGTGCCACCAGCGGAATAGACAGGGAAGGCAATCAGCCCCAGCATTTT. Combining the CDR3 with reference TRBV15 and TRBJ1-5 gives the whole variable domain DAMVIQNPRYQVTQFGKPVTLSCSQTLNHNVMYWYQQKSSQAPKLLFHYYDKDFNNEADTPDNFQSRRPNTSFCFLDIRSPGLGDTAMYLCATSGIDREGNQPQHFGDGTRLSIL.

This clone was observed a single time. The genes are TRBV12-3 or TRBV12-4 and TRBJ2-3, with D possibly TRBD2 on 6 matching bases. The germline V and J ends were trimmed by 8 bases and 4 bases, with 13 bases remaining between them. There are 13 residues in the CDR3. The CDR3 sequence: CASGTSRADTQYF. CDR3 in DNA: TGTGCCAGCGGGACTTCCCGGGCAGATACGCAGTATTTT.

V gene TRBV16 combines with J gene TRBJ1-1; D is uncertain. V was cut by 5 bases and J by 0 bases, with 10 bases left in between. The CDR3 runs to 14 residues. The germline V gene encodes CDR1 KGHSY and CDR2 FQNENV. CDR3 residues: CASSGAAMNTEAFF. The DNA of the CDR3 is TGTGCCAGCAGCGGAGCAGCCATGAACACTGAAGCTTTCTTT.

This rearrangement joins TRBV20-1 to TRBJ1-1; 10 nucleotides line up with TRBD1. V gave up 3 bases and J gave up 1 base; unmatched junction bases: 2. CDR1 is DFQATT, CDR2 SNEGSKA, per germline (reference sequence). The CDR3 length is 14 residues. This CDR3 is CSASGDRGNTEAFF. The CDR3 DNA is TGCAGTGCTAGTGGGGACAGGGGGAACACTGAAGCTTTCTTT.